This T cell receptor (beta chain) is from a study of T cells in Graves' hyperthyroidism and ophthalmopathy (dated by TCRdb to the late 2010s). Background for the entire study: Peripheral blood samples were taken at initial diagnosis, before any treatment was given. To identify distinguishing TCR V-J signatures, a discovery cohort of around 98 patients was used, comprising some 45 with Graves' ophthalmopathy and about 59 with stable Graves' hyperthyroidism. Whether ophthalmopathy could be predicted prospectively was tested in an independent validation cohort made up of about 20 hyperthyroidism patients plus 17 patients who later progressed to ophthalmopathy. The approximately 90 discovery patients were divided at random into training and test sets in a 7:3 ratio. Thyroid tissue and blood T-cell repertoires from over 5 Graves' hyperthyroidism patients were also compared in the study. Following sampling, methimazole starting at 30 mg daily was given to hyperthyroidism patients, and high-dose intravenous methylprednisolone was given to ophthalmopathy patients. TCR Vbeta CDR3 sequencing of 120 to 150 peripheral blood samples (over 40 ophthalmopathy, 70 to 85 hyperthyroidism and around 17 progressor patients) is reported in the paper. Study-level results and caveats: In validation, progression to ophthalmopathy was predicted by the model with 70.59% sensitivity and 72% to 85% specificity, a median of roughly 6 months before onset. Sample size was not statistically predetermined, and investigators were not blinded to group allocation. In cross-validation, a model built on a 13 V-J signature told ophthalmopathy apart from stable hyperthyroidism with 87.88% sensitivity and roughly 81% specificity, and in testing the same model reached 80%/75%. Most expanded thyroid clonotypes (frequency above 0.001) were also detected in blood, a finding suggesting that blood repertoires may reflect thyroid immune responses.

This clonotype was counted a few times. Its antigen specificity is not known. It has no much larger one-base neighbor in the sample; base qualities were not kept. From cysteine to phenylalanine, the CDR3 is 14 amino acids long. Only the CDR3 region is kept as DNA, spanning 42 bases read in frame from base 1. Between the V and J ends, shortened by 6 bases and 4 bases respectively, the junction contains 15 bases. In the germline V gene (reference sequence), CDR1 corresponds to GTSNPN and CDR2 to SVGIG. Amplification of TCR beta CDR3 regions was carried out from RNA transcripts. For the first round of RT-PCR on the TCR CDR3, the HTBI primer set was used together with the Qiagen OneStep RT-PCR kit. Libraries were constructed in a second round of multiplex PCR, after which size selection and purification were performed. Sequencing of the libraries was done on an Illumina HiSeq2000 using paired-end 100 bp reads. In the authors' own workflow: SOAPnuke was used to process the raw data, with reads discarded if the reads contained adapters or uncalled bases, had a mean Phred below 15, or lacked an exact constant-primer or identifier match. COPE v1.2.5 was used to merge the high-quality paired reads, and each unique nucleotide sequence was defined as a clonotype. Clonotypes were aligned to IMGT TRBV, TRBD and TRBJ reference segments using MiTCR v1.1. Analysis was restricted to V-J combinations with a frequency above 0.0001, which covered roughly 99% of repertoires. A TCS score was defined as the ratio of F50 (clonal expansion) to E x V (chaos), with BLOSUM62-based TCRdist applied between CDR3 peptides within each V-J. Welch's t-statistics and random forest reduced roughly 500 V-J features to 13, which were used in a naive Bayes classifier (R e1071). The raw public reads went through TCRdb reprocessing: fastp at Q25, MiXCR clone calling, in-frame beta chains kept. Rows with one shared CDR3 protein collapse into an entry with the most common genes and DNA. It is TCRdb's table, rather than the study itself, that gives the V and J calls and clone size. For this sample there are about 350,000 distinct CDR3 sequences; approximately 19% appear just once. About 4% of the sample lies in the top ten.

Stable Graves' hyperthyroidism was defined as no progression to ophthalmopathy during 18 months of follow-up. The hyperthyroidism patients were between 18 and 65 years old and newly diagnosed, with a disease duration of less than 2 months. Exclusion was applied to patients with uncontrolled infections, other autoimmune diseases, pregnancy or lactation. Diagnoses were established on the basis of clinical symptoms, serum thyroxine and TRAb, thyroid ultrasound, and orbital computed tomography. PBMCs were separated from roughly 9.6 ml of fresh peripheral blood using Ficoll-Paque density gradient centrifugation. Total RNA was extracted using Trizol reagent, and RNA quality was assessed on an Agilent 2100 Bioanalyzer.

The V gene is TRBV30 and the J gene is TRBJ2-2, with no confident D gene call. This TCR was sampled from a woman between 18 and 30 years old with Graves' hyperthyroidism. Sequenced material: blood. The CDR3 protein is CACSIFSGTGELFF. The DNA is as follows: TGTGCCTGTTCCATCTTCTCGGGCACCGGGGAGCTGTTTTTT.